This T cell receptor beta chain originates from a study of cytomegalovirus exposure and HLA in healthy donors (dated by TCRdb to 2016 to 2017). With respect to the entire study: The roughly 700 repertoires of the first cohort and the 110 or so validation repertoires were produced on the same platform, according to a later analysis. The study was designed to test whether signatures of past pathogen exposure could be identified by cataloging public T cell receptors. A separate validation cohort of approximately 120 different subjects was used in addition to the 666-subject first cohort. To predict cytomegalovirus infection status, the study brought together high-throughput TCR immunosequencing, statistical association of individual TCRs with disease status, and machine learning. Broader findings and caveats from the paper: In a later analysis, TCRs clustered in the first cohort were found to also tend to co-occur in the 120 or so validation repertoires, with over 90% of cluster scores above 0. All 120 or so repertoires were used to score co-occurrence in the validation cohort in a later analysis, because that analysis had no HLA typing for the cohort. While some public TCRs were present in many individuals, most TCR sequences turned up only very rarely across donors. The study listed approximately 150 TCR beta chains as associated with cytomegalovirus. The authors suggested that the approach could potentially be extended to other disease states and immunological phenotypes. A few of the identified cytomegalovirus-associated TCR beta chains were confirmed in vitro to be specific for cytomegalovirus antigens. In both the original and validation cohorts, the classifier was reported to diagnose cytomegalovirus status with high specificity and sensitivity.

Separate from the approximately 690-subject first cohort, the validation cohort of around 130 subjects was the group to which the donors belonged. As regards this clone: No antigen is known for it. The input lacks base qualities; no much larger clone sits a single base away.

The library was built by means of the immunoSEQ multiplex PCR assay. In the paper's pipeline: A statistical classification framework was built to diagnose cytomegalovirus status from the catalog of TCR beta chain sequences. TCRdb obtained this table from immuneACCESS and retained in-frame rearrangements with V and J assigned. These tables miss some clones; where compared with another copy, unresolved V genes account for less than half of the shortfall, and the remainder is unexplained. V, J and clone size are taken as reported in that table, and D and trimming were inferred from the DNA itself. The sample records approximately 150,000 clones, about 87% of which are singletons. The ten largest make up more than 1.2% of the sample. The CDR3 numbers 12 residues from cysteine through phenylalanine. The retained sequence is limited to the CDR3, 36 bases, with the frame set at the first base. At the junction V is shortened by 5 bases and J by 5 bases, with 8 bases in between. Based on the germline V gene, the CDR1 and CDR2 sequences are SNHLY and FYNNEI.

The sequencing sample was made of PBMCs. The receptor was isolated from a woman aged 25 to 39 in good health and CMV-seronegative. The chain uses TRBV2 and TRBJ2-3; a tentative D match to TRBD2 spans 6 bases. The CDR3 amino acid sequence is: CASSLGLDTQYF. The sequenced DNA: TGTGCCAGCAGTCTGGGACTAGATACGCAGTATTTT.